This T cell receptor (beta chain) derives from a study of shared clonotypes between healthy human individuals. Study-wide results and caveats: Genetic and exposure-history diversity was limited by the small donor number.

Trimming removed 4 bases at V and 6 bases at J, with 10 bases between. The V gene's germline CDR1 is WSHSY and CDR2 SAAADI. The CDR3 extends over 14 amino acids. Sequenced by immunoSEQ multiplex PCR; TCRdb stores in-frame clones only, minus some. The table shows about 2 million clones, with 90% to 95% occurring only once. This clone was found a few times. Its antigen is not known. The source is a young man in good health. The chain is built from TRBV10-2 and TRBJ1-6; D unresolved. Source material: naive CD4+ T cells sorted from blood. The subset is: CD45RA+ positively selected. The CDR3 coding sequence is TGCGCCAGCAGTGCCGCTATGAGTAATTCACCCCTCCACTTT. Translated, it gives CASSAAMSNSPLHF.